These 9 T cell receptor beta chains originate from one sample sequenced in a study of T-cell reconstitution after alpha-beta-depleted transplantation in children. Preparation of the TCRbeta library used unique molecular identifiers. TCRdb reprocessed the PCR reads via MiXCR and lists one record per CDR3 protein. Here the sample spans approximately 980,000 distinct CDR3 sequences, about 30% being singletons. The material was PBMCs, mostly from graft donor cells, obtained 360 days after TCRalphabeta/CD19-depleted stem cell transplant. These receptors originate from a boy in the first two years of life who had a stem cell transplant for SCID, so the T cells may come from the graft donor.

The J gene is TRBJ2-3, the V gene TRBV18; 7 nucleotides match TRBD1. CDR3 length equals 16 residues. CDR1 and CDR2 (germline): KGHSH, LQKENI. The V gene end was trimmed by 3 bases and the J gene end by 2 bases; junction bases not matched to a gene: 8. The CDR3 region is CASSPGQATVTDTQYF. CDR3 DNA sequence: TGTGCCAGCTCACCCGGACAGGCGACGGTCACAGATACGCAGTATTTT. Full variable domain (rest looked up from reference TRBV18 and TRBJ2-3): NAGVMQNPRHLVRRRGQEARLRCSPMKGHSHVYWYRQLPEEGLKFMVYLQKENIIDESGMPKERFSAEFPKEGPSILRIQQVVRGDSAAYFCASSPGQATVTDTQYFGPGTRLTVL.

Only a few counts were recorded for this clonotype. CDR3 amino acids: CSVETTSGYEQYF. The CDR3 DNA follows: TGCAGCGTTGAGACTACCTCCGGATACGAGCAGTACTTC. The V gene is TRBV29-1, the J gene TRBJ2-7, with TRBD2 as a possible D gene (5 bases). This CDR3 has 13 amino acids. The germline V and J ends were trimmed by 3 bases and 4 bases, with 13 bases remaining between them. CDR1 is SQVTM and CDR2 is ANQGSEA in the germline V gene.

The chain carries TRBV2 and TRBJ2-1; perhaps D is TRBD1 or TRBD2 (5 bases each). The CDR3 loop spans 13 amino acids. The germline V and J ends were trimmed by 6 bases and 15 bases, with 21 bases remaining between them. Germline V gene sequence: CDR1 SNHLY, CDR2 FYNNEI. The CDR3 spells CASSAESGREGFF. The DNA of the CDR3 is TGTGCCAGCAGCGCCGAATCGGGGCGCGAGGGGTTCTTC.

As DNA, the CDR3 is TGTGCCAGCAGGCTAGGGACAGAGCCCTACAATGAGCAGTTCTTC. Its translation: CASRLGTEPYNEQFF. This rearrangement joins TRBV12-3 or TRBV12-4 to TRBJ2-1; 7 nucleotides line up with TRBD1. CDR3 size: 15 residues. Trimming at V came to 6 bases and at J to 2 bases, leaving 7 bases not matched to a gene.

The CDR3 nucleotides read TGCGCCAGCAGCCTTGAGATGGGTAGGGGGCGGTCGAACACTGAAGCTTTCTTT. Its translation: CASSLEMGRGRSNTEAFF. The rearrangement links TRBV4-1 to TRBJ1-1; 7 bases are shared with TRBD1. With 4 bases clipped from V and 1 base from J, the junction kept 15 bases outside the gene matches. Germline V gene lookup returns CDR1 MGHRA and CDR2 YSYEKL. This CDR3 contains 18 residues.

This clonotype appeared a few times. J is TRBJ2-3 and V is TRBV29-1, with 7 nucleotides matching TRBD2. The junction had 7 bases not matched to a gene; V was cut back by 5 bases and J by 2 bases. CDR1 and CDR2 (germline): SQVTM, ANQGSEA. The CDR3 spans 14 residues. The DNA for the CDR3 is TGCAGCGTTCGACTAGCACTTTTCACAGATACGCAGTATTTT. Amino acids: CSVRLALFTDTQYF.

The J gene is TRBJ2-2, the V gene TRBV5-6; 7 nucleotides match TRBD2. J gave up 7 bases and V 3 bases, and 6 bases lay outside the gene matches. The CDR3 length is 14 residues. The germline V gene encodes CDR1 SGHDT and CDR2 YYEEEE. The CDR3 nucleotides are TGTGCCAGCAGCTCCCTCTGGGGGGGCGGGGAGCTGTTTTTT. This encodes CASSSLWGGGELFF.

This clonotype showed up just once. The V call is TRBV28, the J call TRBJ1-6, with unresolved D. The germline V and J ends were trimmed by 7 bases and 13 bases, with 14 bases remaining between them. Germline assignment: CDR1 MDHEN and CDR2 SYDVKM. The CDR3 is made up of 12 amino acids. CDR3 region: CASMGTLEPLHF. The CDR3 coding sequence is TGTGCCAGCATGGGTACTTTGGAGCCCCTCCACTTT.

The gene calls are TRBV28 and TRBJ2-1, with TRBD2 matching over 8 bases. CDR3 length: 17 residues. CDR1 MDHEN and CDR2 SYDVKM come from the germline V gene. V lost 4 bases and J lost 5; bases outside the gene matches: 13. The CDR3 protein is CASSYVRGGFLDNEQFF. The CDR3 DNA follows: TGTGCCAGCAGTTACGTCCGGGGGGGGTTCCTGGACAATGAGCAGTTCTTC.